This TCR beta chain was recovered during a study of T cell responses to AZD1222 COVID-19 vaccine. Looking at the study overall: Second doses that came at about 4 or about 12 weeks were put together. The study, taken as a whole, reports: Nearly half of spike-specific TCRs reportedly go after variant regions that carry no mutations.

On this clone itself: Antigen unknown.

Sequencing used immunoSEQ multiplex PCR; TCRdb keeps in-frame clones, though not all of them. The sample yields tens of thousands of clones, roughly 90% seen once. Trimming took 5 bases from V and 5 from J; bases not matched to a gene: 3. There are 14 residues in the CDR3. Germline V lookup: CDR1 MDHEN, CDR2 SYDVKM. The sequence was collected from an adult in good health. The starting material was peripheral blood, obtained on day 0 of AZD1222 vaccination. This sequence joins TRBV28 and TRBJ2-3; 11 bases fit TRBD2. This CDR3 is CASSETSGRDTQYF. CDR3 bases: TGTGCCAGCAGTGAAACTAGCGGGAGAGATACGCAGTATTTT.